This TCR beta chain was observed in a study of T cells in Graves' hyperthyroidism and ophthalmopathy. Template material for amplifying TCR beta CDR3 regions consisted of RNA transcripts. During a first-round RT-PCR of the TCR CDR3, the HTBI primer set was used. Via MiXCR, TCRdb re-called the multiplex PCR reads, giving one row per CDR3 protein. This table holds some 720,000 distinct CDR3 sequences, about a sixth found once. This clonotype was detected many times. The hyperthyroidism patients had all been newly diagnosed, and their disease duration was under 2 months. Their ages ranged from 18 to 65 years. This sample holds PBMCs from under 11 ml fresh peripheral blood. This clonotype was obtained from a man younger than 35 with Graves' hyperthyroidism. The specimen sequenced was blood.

CDR3 sequence: CASSETGPFQYF. CDR3 sequence (DNA): TGTGCCAGCAGTGAAACGGGGCCGTTTCAGTACTTC. The chain links TRBV2 to TRBJ2-4, with D perhaps given as TRBD1 or TRBD2 (5 bases each). Germline CDR1 and CDR2: SNHLY and FYNNEI. CDR3 length: 12 residues. The ends were cut back, 2 bases at V and 11 bases at J, with 10 bases in the middle.